The 19 T cell receptor beta chains listed next were all sequenced from one sample in a study of T-cell memory formation after mild COVID-19. TCRdb processed the 5' RACE reads anew with MiXCR; each CDR3 protein has one entry. The repertoire holds under 650,000 distinct CDR3 sequences, with more than 15% as singletons. Sequenced: PBMCs or a T cell subset sorted from them (not recorded which). These receptors were obtained from an adult woman who had mild COVID-19 (a few samples of this study predate the infection). Cell type and time point are not known.

This sequence joins TRBV5-1 and TRBJ1-2; TRBD1 is a possible D gene (6 bases). V lost 4 bases and J 5 bases, leaving 9 bases between the germline ends. The V gene's germline CDR1 is SGHRS and CDR2 YFSETQ. The CDR3 length is 12 residues. Written as DNA, the CDR3 is TGCGCCAGCAGCGAACAGGGTTATGGCTACACCTTC. It encodes CASSEQGYGYTF.

This clonotype occurred a few times. The rearrangement joins TRBV7-9 to TRBJ2-5; possibly TRBD1 for D (5 bases). Germline CDR1 SEHNR, CDR2 FQNEAQ (reference sequence). CDR3 length: 13 residues. V was cut by 2 bases and J by 5 bases, with 9 bases left in between. DNA for the CDR3: TGTGCCAGCAGCTTATCAGGGAAGGAGACCCAGTACTTC. Amino acids: CASSLSGKETQYF.

The V and J genes are TRBV29-1 and TRBJ1-1, with a weak D call TRBD1 (5 bases). V gave up 3 bases and J gave up 8 bases, with 16 bases separating them. This CDR3 spans 13 amino acids. The V gene's germline CDR1 is SQVTM and CDR2 ANQGSEA. CDR3 sequence reads: CSVDRSRVVEAFF. CDR3 coding DNA: TGCAGCGTTGATCGGTCCAGGGTAGTCGAAGCTTTCTTT. The variable domain in full, with the rest retrieved from reference TRBV29-1 and TRBJ1-1, is SAVISQKPSRDICQRGTSLTIQCQVDSQVTMMFWYRQQPGQSLTLIATANQGSEATYESGFVIDKFPISRPNLTFSTLTVSNMSPEDSSIYLCSVDRSRVVEAFFGQGTRLTVV.

The sample holds a few counts of this clonotype. The J gene is TRBJ1-5, the V gene TRBV4-1; 8 nucleotides match TRBD1. CDR1 is MGHRA, CDR2 YSYEKL, per germline. This CDR3 contains 15 residues. Unmatched junction bases numbered 6, after V lost 4 bases and J lost 4 bases. The CDR3 bases are TGCGCCAGCAGCCCATGGGACAGGATGAATCAGCCCCAGCATTTT. It is translated as CASSPWDRMNQPQHF.

This clonotype turned up a few times. Written as DNA, the CDR3 is TGTGCCAGCACCGCGGGGGGGGCAGAAGACTACACCTTC. Residues: CASTAGGAEDYTF. The V and J genes are TRBV5-5 and TRBJ1-2; D may be TRBD1 (6 bases). Germline CDR1 SGHKS, CDR2 YYEKEE (reference sequence). Trimming pared 6 bases from V and 10 bases from J, leaving 19 bases between. The CDR3 loop spans 13 amino acids.

This chain joins TRBV5-1 and TRBJ2-3; no firm D call. The germline gives CDR1 SGHRS, CDR2 YFSETQ. Trimming pared 1 base from V and 1 base from J, leaving 10 bases between. The CDR3 contains 15 residues. CDR3 bases: TGCGCCAGCAGCTTGCGGGTAGCTGGCACAGATACGCAGTATTTT. Encoded protein: CASSLRVAGTDTQYF.

The gene calls are TRBV18 and TRBJ1-1; TRBD1 aligns across 12 bases. The V gene end was trimmed by 3 bases and the J gene end by 6 bases; junction bases not matched to a gene: 5. The V gene's germline CDR1 is KGHSH and CDR2 LQKENI. The CDR3 has 15 residues. The CDR3 is CASSPGDRGHSEAFF. In DNA, the CDR3 is TGTGCCAGCTCACCGGGGGACAGGGGGCATTCTGAAGCTTTCTTT.

The chain recombines TRBV19 with TRBJ2-6, with TRBD1 matching over 8 bases. V gave up 4 bases and J gave up 4 bases; unmatched junction bases: 6. CDR3 length: 16 residues. Germline-derived CDR1 and CDR2 are LNHDA and SQIVND (reference sequence). The CDR3 DNA reads TGTGCCAGTAGTAGAGACAGGGGCGCCGGGGCCAACGTCCTGACTTTC. This gives the protein CASSRDRGAGANVLTF.

The chain employs TRBV5-1 and TRBJ2-1; 13 nucleotides align to TRBD2. Germline CDR1 SGHRS, CDR2 YFSETQ. Trimming cost V 0 bases and J 7 bases; bases outside gene matches: 7. The CDR3 covers 17 residues. The CDR3 loop is CASSLARRTSGRNEQFF. Written as DNA, the CDR3 is TGCGCCAGCAGCTTGGCCCGTAGGACTAGCGGGAGAAATGAGCAGTTCTTC.

The chain uses TRBV20-1 and TRBJ2-6; D is ambiguous. Per germline, CDR1 DFQATT and CDR2 SNEGSKA (reference sequence). The CDR3 is 15 residues long. V shed 1 base and J shed 0 bases, with 7 bases lying between them. CDR3 sequence: CSARVLGSGANVLTF. The DNA of the CDR3 is TGCAGTGCTAGAGTATTAGGCTCTGGGGCCAACGTCCTGACTTTC.

The V gene is TRBV20-1, the J gene TRBJ1-1, with D unclear. The CDR3 sequence is 10 residues long. Germline values: CDR1 DFQATT, CDR2 SNEGSKA (reference sequence). V was shortened by 6 bases and J by 11 bases, with 13 bases between the two germline ends. The CDR3 DNA sequence: TGCAGTGCGCCGAGGCAGGACGCTTTCTTT. Protein product: CSAPRQDAFF.

About this clonotype: A junction boundary mismatches the germline segment, possibly from a read error. This sequence joins TRBV5-1 and TRBJ2-2, with D possibly matching TRBD1 (6 bases). The CDR3 has 16 amino acids. Germline V lookup: CDR1 SGHRS, CDR2 YFSETQ. CDR3 sequence reads: CASSLGASENTGELFF. The CDR3 DNA reads TGCGCCAGCAGTTTGGGGGCGAGCGAGAACACCGGGGAGCTGTTTTTT.

This clonotype was counted between two and nine times. J is TRBJ1-5 and V is TRBV18; D not certain. The V and J ends lost 5 bases and 6 bases respectively, with 14 bases between them. Germline values: CDR1 KGHSH, CDR2 LQKENI. This CDR3 has 14 residues. This chain's CDR3 is CASSSRERSQPQHF. The CDR3, as DNA: TGTGCCAGCTCATCACGAGAGAGAAGTCAGCCCCAGCATTTT.

V usage is TRBV10-2 and J usage is TRBJ1-6, with 7 bases lining up with TRBD1. Germline CDR1 WSHSY, CDR2 SAAADI. The ends lost 2 bases at V and 13 bases at J; junction bases unmatched: 17. The length of the CDR3 is 17 residues. CDR3 amino acids: CASSEPPGQPLGVPLHF. CDR3 sequence (DNA): TGCGCCAGCAGTGAGCCCCCGGGACAGCCGCTCGGAGTGCCCCTCCACTTT.

The chain uses TRBV9 and TRBJ2-1; the match to TRBD1 covers 9 bases. From germline, CDR1 is SGDLS and CDR2 YYNGEE. Losses at the gene ends were 0 bases for V and 4 bases for J; bases not matched to a gene: 14. The CDR3 runs to 19 residues. This CDR3 reads CASSVDPSRDRAVYNEQFF. The CDR3 bases are TGTGCCAGCAGCGTAGACCCCTCCCGGGACAGGGCGGTATACAATGAGCAGTTCTTC.

The chain joins TRBV7-9 to TRBJ2-5; D gene unclear. Trimming pared 5 bases from V and 9 bases from J, leaving 1 base between. Germline V gene lookup returns CDR1 SEHNR and CDR2 FQNEAQ (reference sequence). This CDR3 is built from 8 residues. The CDR3 here is CASSPQYF. The CDR3 DNA reads TGTGCCAGCAGCCCCCAGTACTTC.

On this clonotype itself: Since a much larger clone is just one base distant, this may be a read error. V and J are TRBV2 and TRBJ2-7; no clear D. The CDR3 totals 11 residues. Trimming took off 7 bases at V and 2 bases at J, with 6 bases between the two ends. Germline V CDR1 and CDR2: SNHLY, FYNNEI. The CDR3 sequence is CASNTAYEQYF. The DNA for the CDR3 is TGTGCCAGCAACACAGCCTACGAGCAGTACTTC.

This clonotype appeared a few times. The rearrangement uses TRBV2 and TRBJ1-1; D gene uncertain. This CDR3 contains 14 residues. The germline V gene has CDR1 SNHLY and CDR2 FYNNEI. The V end was cut by 6 bases, the J end by 1 base, with 12 bases between. The CDR3 DNA reads TGTGCCAGCAGCCCCCTGACACGGAACACTGAAGCTTTCTTT. Translation gives CASSPLTRNTEAFF.

The chain recombines TRBV27 with TRBJ2-7; 7 bases agree with TRBD1. V lost 4 bases, J lost 1 base, and 4 bases stayed unmatched. Germline V lookup: CDR1 MNHEY, CDR2 SMNVEV (reference sequence). This CDR3 has 14 residues. The CDR3 DNA follows: TGTGCCAGCAGTTATAACAGGGGATCCTACGAGCAGTACTTC. Translated, it gives CASSYNRGSYEQYF.